These 25 T cell receptor beta chains came from one sample sequenced in a study of T cells of healthy individuals. TCRdb called the 5' RACE reads again in MiXCR, with one record for every CDR3 protein. The sample has about 60,000 distinct CDR3 sequences; 15% to 20% are singletons. The receptors originated from a human donor in good health.

This clonotype appeared a few times. The rearrangement uses TRBV4-1 and TRBJ2-5; D gene uncertain. From germline, CDR1 is MGHRA and CDR2 YSYEKL. Trimming pared 1 base from V and 1 base from J, leaving 10 bases between. The CDR3 has 15 amino acids. CDR3 nucleotide sequence: TGCGCCAGCAGCCAAGTCCATTCGGCCCAAGAGACCCAGTACTTC. Protein product: CASSQVHSAQETQYF.

This clonotype was seen more than once but under ten times. The chain joins TRBV20-1 to TRBJ2-7; TRBD2 might be the D (5 bases). V lost 5 bases, J lost 1 base, and 15 bases lay in between. Germline CDR1 is DFQATT and CDR2 is SNEGSKA (reference sequence). This CDR3 comprises 14 residues. CDR3 DNA: TGCAGTGCTGCCACTAGGGTTGGGTCCTACGAGCAGTACTTC. As protein: CSAATRVGSYEQYF.

This clonotype was seen at least ten times. The chain carries TRBV7-9 and TRBJ2-1; D is undetermined. This CDR3 comprises 14 residues. Trimming shortened V by 5 bases and J by 5 bases, and 13 bases separated the two germline ends. CDR1 SEHNR and CDR2 FQNEAQ come from the germline V gene (reference sequence). Written as DNA, the CDR3 is TGTGCCAGCAGCACCCGTTGGGCGGACAATGAGCAGTTCTTC. Protein: CASSTRWADNEQFF.

By sample fraction, this clonotype is medium-sized. The CDR3 reads CASSIIGAEAFF. For the CDR3, the DNA is TGTGCCAGTAGTATAATCGGGGCTGAAGCTTTCTTT. The chain joins TRBV19 to TRBJ1-1, with D unresolved. Germline V gene data show CDR1 as LNHDA and CDR2 as SQIVND (reference sequence). The CDR3 runs 12 residues. V was clipped by 2 bases and J by 6 bases, with 7 bases between them.

This clonotype was seen repeatedly, ten times or more. The chain recombines TRBV24-1 with TRBJ2-2; TRBD2 might be the D (6 bases). CDR3 size: 17 residues. CDR1 KGHDR and CDR2 SFDVKD come from the germline V gene. V gave up 0 bases and J gave up 6 bases, with 16 bases separating them. CDR3 residues: CATSDLDGTQDPGELFF. The CDR3 region has the DNA TGTGCCACCAGTGATTTGGACGGGACTCAGGACCCCGGGGAGCTGTTTTTT.

This clonotype was counted ten times or more. V usage is TRBV20-1 and J usage is TRBJ2-1; TRBD2 matches 7 bases. Germline lookup yields CDR1 DFQATT and CDR2 SNEGSKA (reference sequence). There are 11 residues in the CDR3. V dropped 6 bases and J dropped 10; count of bases not matched to a gene: 6. CDR3 loop: CSAQGLVEQFF. The CDR3 DNA reads TGCAGTGCACAAGGACTAGTGGAGCAGTTCTTC.

V and J are TRBV6-5 and TRBJ1-2; D perhaps matches TRBD1 (6 bases). The CDR3 contains 14 residues. Germline CDR1 is MNHEY and CDR2 is SVGAGI. V shed 3 bases and J shed 4 bases, with 12 bases lying between them. CDR3 bases: TGTGCCAGCAGTTATTCGGGGGGCCTCTATGGCTACACCTTC. The encoded protein is CASSYSGGLYGYTF.

This clonotype was seen repeatedly, ten times or more. The chain combines TRBV15 with TRBJ2-3; 8 bases match TRBD1. Trimming took 3 bases from V and 2 from J; bases not matched to a gene: 4. This CDR3 is 15 amino acids long. Germline CDR1 and CDR2: LNHNV and YYDKDF (reference sequence). CDR3 nucleotides: TGTGCCACCAGCAGGCGACAGGGGCCCACAGATACGCAGTATTTT. Protein sequence: CATSRRQGPTDTQYF.

The sample holds a few counts of this clonotype. The chain carries TRBV5-1 and TRBJ1-1; D call uncertain. Trimming cost V 0 bases and J 4 bases, with 13 bases left between them. CDR1 and CDR2 from the germline V gene are SGHRS and YFSETQ. This CDR3 is built from 15 residues. The CDR3 is CASSLDWVGGTEAFF. In nucleotides, the CDR3 is TGCGCCAGCAGCTTGGACTGGGTCGGCGGCACTGAAGCTTTCTTT.

This clonotype was counted at least ten times. This rearrangement joins TRBV28 to TRBJ1-5, with 8 positions matching TRBD1. The CDR3 consists of 15 residues. Germline CDR1 reads MDHEN; CDR2 reads SYDVKM. V was clipped by 3 bases and J by 7 bases; unmatched bases: 8. CDR3 DNA sequence: TGTGCCAGCAGTTTTAGGGCAGGGGGCTGGCAGCCCCAGCATTTT. It translates to CASSFRAGGWQPQHF.

This clonotype was seen repeatedly, ten times or more. V gene TRBV3-1 combines with J gene TRBJ2-1; 11 bases line up with TRBD2. In germline, CDR1 is LGHDT, CDR2 YNNKEL (reference sequence). The CDR3 consists of 16 residues. Unmatched junction bases numbered 6, after V lost 3 bases and J lost 5 bases. In nucleotides, the CDR3 is TGTGCCAGCAGCCATGGGGGACTAGCGGCAAACAATGAGCAGTTCTTC. It yields the protein CASSHGGLAANNEQFF.

This clonotype was detected only a few times. V gene TRBV14 combines with J gene TRBJ2-1; TRBD1 or TRBD2 may be the D gene (5 bases each). The CDR3 length is 13 residues. The germline CDR1 and CDR2 sequences are SGHDN and FVKESK. The V end was cut by 7 bases, the J end by 5 bases, with 12 bases between. CDR3 DNA sequence: TGTGCCAGCAAGGGGAGTTTGAACAATGAGCAGTTCTTC. Residues: CASKGSLNNEQFF.

V is TRBV7-9 and J is TRBJ1-4, with D unresolved. The CDR3 is 14 amino acids. Trimming removed 5 bases from V and 1 base from J, with 8 bases in between. Germline CDR1 SEHNR, CDR2 FQNEAQ (reference sequence). CDR3 region: CASSPGVTNEKLFF. The CDR3 region has the DNA TGTGCCAGCAGCCCTGGCGTAACTAATGAAAAACTGTTTTTT.

A note on this clonotype: With a much larger clone just one base away, this may be a read error. The chain is built from TRBV4-1 and TRBJ2-2; D call uncertain. Germline CDR1 MGHRA, CDR2 YSYEKL. This CDR3 contains 16 residues. V lost 0 bases and J 3 bases, leaving 11 bases between the germline ends. The CDR3 DNA follows: TGCGCCAGCAGCCAAGAGTGTGTCAGCTACACCGGGGAGCTGTTTTTT. Amino acids: CASSQECVSYTGELFF.

This clonotype appeared a few times. The V call is TRBV29-1, the J call TRBJ2-5, with TRBD2 matching over 7 bases. The V and J ends lost 2 bases and 0 bases, in that order; junction bases with no gene match: 6. Germline CDR1 reads SQVTM; CDR2 reads ANQGSEA. This CDR3 has 15 residues. The CDR3 sequence is CSVELGGMYQETQYF. The CDR3 nucleotides read TGCAGCGTTGAATTGGGGGGGATGTACCAAGAGACCCAGTACTTC. Complete variable domain (other parts from reference TRBV29-1 and TRBJ2-5): SAVISQKPSRDICQRGTSLTIQCQVDSQVTMMFWYRQQPGQSLTLIATANQGSEATYESGFVIDKFPISRPNLTFSTLTVSNMSPEDSSIYLCSVELGGMYQETQYFGPGTRLLVL.

This clonotype has ten or more counts. V and J are TRBV27 and TRBJ1-4; D call uncertain. Germline V gene data show CDR1 as MNHEY and CDR2 as SMNVEV (reference sequence). The CDR3 runs to 13 residues. The V end lost 4 bases, the J end lost 11 bases, and 14 bases lay between the germline ends. The CDR3 loop is CASSSAVPGKLFF. Here the CDR3 DNA reads TGTGCCAGCAGTTCAGCCGTCCCGGGGAAACTGTTTTTT.

V and J are TRBV29-1 and TRBJ2-2; unclear D gene. Germline V gene data show CDR1 as SQVTM and CDR2 as ANQGSEA. V was shortened by 0 bases and J by 5 bases, with 7 bases between the two germline ends. The CDR3 length is 13 residues. CDR3: CSVEDLWTGELFF. CDR3 bases: TGCAGCGTTGAAGATCTGTGGACCGGGGAGCTGTTTTTT.

This clonotype was counted ten times or more. The V and J genes are TRBV29-1 and TRBJ2-1, with 7 bases lining up with TRBD2. The CDR3 is made up of 11 amino acids. Per germline, CDR1 SQVTM and CDR2 ANQGSEA. J gave up 7 bases and V 7 bases, and 4 bases lay outside the gene matches. For the CDR3, the DNA is TGCAGCGATGGGCGGGGGAATGAGCAGTTCTTC. Its protein is CSDGRGNEQFF.

This clonotype was detected a few times. The rearrangement joins TRBV4-3 to TRBJ2-2; 13 nucleotides match TRBD2. The CDR3 sequence is 18 residues long. Germline lookup yields CDR1 LGHNA and CDR2 YSLEER. The trim removed 4 bases at V and 5 bases at J, leaving 10 bases unmatched. The DNA for the CDR3 is TGCGCCAGCAGCCCCAGAGGACTAGCGGGAGATGGGACCGGGGAGCTGTTTTTT. Its translation is CASSPRGLAGDGTGELFF.

This clonotype was detected ten times or more. This chain joins TRBV4-2 and TRBJ2-2; no reliable D call. This CDR3 has 14 amino acids. V lost 0 bases and J 5 bases, leaving 7 bases between the germline ends. CDR1 LGHNA and CDR2 YNFKEQ come from the germline V gene. CDR3 nucleotide sequence: TGTGCCAGCAGCCAAGATAAAGAGACCGGGGAGCTGTTTTTT. This translates into CASSQDKETGELFF.

In its sample, this clonotype was seen many times. This chain links TRBV29-1 with TRBJ2-7, with D maybe TRBD2 (7 bases). CDR1 and CDR2 (germline): SQVTM, ANQGSEA. This CDR3 is 14 amino acids long. V was pared by 4 bases and J by 6 bases, with 19 bases between. The CDR3 protein is CSVGRGGVNFEQYF. In DNA form, the CDR3 reads TGCAGCGTTGGTAGGGGGGGCGTAAATTTCGAGCAGTACTTC.

This clonotype was counted ten times or more. V and J are TRBV6-1 and TRBJ1-2; TRBD1 matches 7 bases. V was clipped by 2 bases and J by 6 bases; unmatched bases: 6. CDR3 length equals 14 residues. Germline lookup yields CDR1 MNHNS and CDR2 SASEGT. CDR3: CASSEQGGINGYTF. The CDR3 DNA reads TGTGCCAGCAGTGAACAGGGGGGAATTAATGGCTACACCTTC.

This clonotype was found many times. The chain couples TRBV9 to TRBJ2-3; 7 bases match TRBD1. There are 18 residues in the CDR3. Germline trimming cut 4 bases from V and 4 bases from J; bases unmatched to any gene: 18. The germline CDR1 and CDR2 sequences are SGDLS and YYNGEE. DNA for the CDR3: TGTGCCAGCAGCCAGACGGGAACCCCGGGGACAGACGCAGATACGCAGTATTTT. Translating it yields CASSQTGTPGTDADTQYF.

The chain links TRBV7-9 to TRBJ1-3; weak D call: TRBD1 (6 bases). Trimming cost V 4 bases and J 0 bases, with 10 bases left between them. This CDR3 has 15 amino acids. Germline V gene sequence: CDR1 SEHNR, CDR2 FQNEAQ (reference sequence). This CDR3 reads CASSSRTVSGNTIYF. The CDR3 nucleotides read TGTGCCAGCAGCTCCCGGACAGTCTCTGGAAACACCATATATTTT.

This clonotype occurred a few times. The chain carries TRBV27 and TRBJ1-5, with 8 bases identical to TRBD1. The junction had 6 bases not matched to a gene; V was cut back by 0 bases and J by 11 bases. Germline lookup yields CDR1 MNHEY and CDR2 SMNVEV (reference sequence). This CDR3 has 14 residues. The CDR3 sequence is CASSLSRQGSAQHF. The CDR3 nucleotides read TGTGCCAGCAGTTTATCTCGACAGGGGTCAGCCCAGCATTTT.